The sequence of this T cell receptor (beta chain) was determined in a study of post-analysis software for immune sequencing data. Regarding the study as a whole: Patients showed TRBV5-6, TRBV5-1 and TRBV20-1 among roughly five TRBV segments more frequent than in controls.

Built from TCR beta cDNA, the libraries had unique molecular identifiers in them. Using its own MiXCR run on the PCR reads, TCRdb lists one record per CDR3 protein. The table lists fewer than 900,000 distinct CDR3 sequences, 46% of them singletons. This CDR3 spans 15 amino acids. Trimming cost V 2 bases and J 1 base, with 14 bases left between them. Germline CDR1 is DFQATT and CDR2 is SNEGSKA (reference sequence). This clonotype was detected only a few times. What it binds is unknown. The source material was blood. V gene TRBV20-1 combines with J gene TRBJ2-5, with D maybe TRBD2 (6 bases). The receptor was isolated from a girl under 18 with multiple sclerosis. CDR3 sequence: CSARTPGTGQETQYF. DNA for the CDR3: TGCAGTGCTAGAACCCCCGGGACTGGCCAAGAGACCCAGTACTTC.